These 19 T cell receptor beta chains originate from one sample sequenced in a study of control samples from healthy donors and cancer patients. TCRdb's copy holds only in-frame clones and misses some; the assay was immunoSEQ multiplex PCR. The sample gives about 150,000 clones, roughly 93% of which show up once; 5% to 7% is in the top ten. Sequenced input: blood. The receptors originated from a man in his late teens or twenties in good health.

Only one count was recorded for this clone. The J gene is TRBJ2-1, the V gene TRBV3-1 (or the pseudogene TRBV3-2), with 9 bases identical to TRBD2. The germline V gene has CDR1 LGHDT and CDR2 YNNKEL (reference sequence). The CDR3 is made up of 18 amino acids. Losses at the gene ends were 4 bases for V and 9 bases for J; bases not matched to a gene: 19. CDR3 DNA sequence: TGTGCCAGCAGCCCTACGGGACCAGCTAGCGGGGTGATGGGTGAGCAGTTCTTC. Its protein is CASSPTGPASGVMGEQFF.

The chain combines TRBV2 with TRBJ1-1; unclear D gene. This CDR3 comprises 13 residues. Trimming stripped 7 bases from V and 0 bases from J, with 9 bases between. CDR1 SNHLY and CDR2 FYNNEI come from the germline V gene. The chain's CDR3 is CASISPLNTEAFF. DNA of the CDR3: TGTGCCAGCATCAGCCCATTGAACACTGAAGCTTTCTTT. The whole variable domain, filled in from reference TRBV2 and TRBJ1-1, reads EPEVTQTPSHQVTQMGQEVILRCVPISNHLYFYWYRQILGQKVEFLVSFYNNEISEKSEIFDDQFSVERPDGSNFTLKIRSTKLEDSAMYFCASISPLNTEAFFGQGTRLTVV.

This clone was observed a few times. This chain joins TRBV5-1 and TRBJ2-1; D call uncertain. CDR3 length: 13 amino acids. Germline assignment: CDR1 SGHRS and CDR2 YFSETQ. Trimming shortened V by 2 bases and J by 5 bases, and 8 bases separated the two germline ends. CDR3 residues: CASSFGSNNEQFF. The CDR3 coding sequence is TGCGCCAGCAGCTTCGGGTCGAACAATGAGCAGTTCTTC.

This chain links TRBV7-2 with TRBJ1-1, with D perhaps TRBD1 (6 bases). CDR3 size: 14 residues. With 0 bases removed from V and 1 base from J, the gap between germline ends came to 6 bases. The germline gives CDR1 SGHTA, CDR2 FQGNSA. The CDR3 sequence is CASSLAQGNTEAFF. For the CDR3, the DNA is TGTGCCAGCAGCTTAGCACAGGGGAACACTGAAGCTTTCTTT.

The chain recombines TRBV27 with TRBJ2-7, with D unclear. This CDR3 is built from 15 residues. Germline CDR1 and CDR2: MNHEY and SMNVEV (reference sequence). V lost 6 bases and J 2 bases, leaving 17 bases between the germline ends. CDR3 loop: CASSPSPRSTYEQYF. The CDR3 DNA follows: TGTGCCAGCAGCCCCTCACCGAGGAGCACCTACGAGCAGTACTTC.

The V gene is TRBV5-6, the J gene TRBJ2-7; 9 nucleotides line up with TRBD2. The CDR3 contains 16 residues. Germline lookup yields CDR1 SGHDT and CDR2 YYEEEE. The ends lost 0 bases at V and 6 bases at J; junction bases unmatched: 10. The CDR3 sequence: CASSLVWLAGKGEQYF. DNA for the CDR3: TGTGCCAGCAGCTTGGTCTGGCTAGCGGGAAAGGGCGAGCAGTACTTC. Filled out from reference TRBV5-6 and TRBJ2-7, the complete variable domain reads DAGVTQSPTHLIKTRGQQVTLRCSPKSGHDTVSWYQQALGQGPQFIFQYYEEEERQRGNFPDRFSGHQFPNYSSELNVNALLLGDSALYLCASSLVWLAGKGEQYFGPGTRLTVT.

The rearrangement links TRBV29-1 to TRBJ2-2; possibly TRBD1 or TRBD2 for D (5 bases each). The germline V gene encodes CDR1 SQVTM and CDR2 ANQGSEA. This CDR3 has 13 amino acids. The CDR3, as DNA: TGCGGACTTCTCGACAGAAAGGCCGGGGAGCTGTTTTTT. Residues: CGLLDRKAGELFF.

CDR3 loop: CASSERQGAYGYTF. In DNA, the CDR3 is TGTGCCAGCAGTGAAAGACAGGGGGCTTATGGCTACACCTTC. The rearrangement links TRBV2 to TRBJ1-2; 10 bases are a match to TRBD1. Germline trimming cut 2 bases from V and 5 bases from J; bases unmatched to any gene: 2. The CDR3 loop spans 14 amino acids. Germline V lookup: CDR1 SNHLY, CDR2 FYNNEI.

The gene calls are TRBV6-5 and TRBJ2-6, with D hard to call. CDR1 MNHEY and CDR2 SVGAGI come from the germline V gene. The CDR3 runs 16 residues. V shed 4 bases and J shed 0 bases, with 10 bases lying between them. CDR3 loop: CASSSADSSGANVLTF. The CDR3 region has the DNA TGTGCCAGCAGTTCGGCAGATAGCTCTGGGGCCAACGTCCTGACTTTC.

The J gene is TRBJ1-2, the V gene TRBV12-3 or TRBV12-4, with D unresolved. The V gene lost 5 bases and the J gene lost 6 bases, with 10 bases spanning the gap. CDR3 size: 12 residues. CDR3 nucleotide sequence: TGTGCCAGCAGTCTCCCTCGGGATGGCTACACCTTC. It codes for CASSLPRDGYTF.

The chain employs TRBV20-1 and TRBJ2-7; no reliable D call. The CDR3 totals 11 residues. Germline loops: CDR1 DFQATT, CDR2 SNEGSKA (reference sequence). Trimming removed 4 bases from V and 3 bases from J, with 7 bases in between. CDR3 sequence: CSAIQSYEQYF. The CDR3 bases are TGCAGTGCTATACAAAGCTACGAGCAGTACTTC.

This clone was seen a single time. The chain couples TRBV29-1 to TRBJ1-1; D is possibly TRBD1 (6 bases). The CDR3 contains 13 residues. The germline V and J ends were trimmed by 5 bases and 1 base, with 11 bases remaining between them. Germline-derived CDR1 and CDR2 are SQVTM and ANQGSEA. In DNA form, the CDR3 reads TGCAGCGTTAGGGAGGGACAGAACACTGAAGCTTTCTTT. Its translation is CSVREGQNTEAFF.

The chain recombines TRBV7-3 with TRBJ2-5; D gene unclear. From germline, CDR1 is SGHTA and CDR2 FQGTGA. The length of the CDR3 is 14 residues. Trimming removed 2 bases at V and 5 bases at J, with 12 bases between. The CDR3 here is CASSLGNRAETQYF. The DNA for the CDR3 is TGTGCCAGCAGCTTAGGAAATAGGGCGGAGACCCAGTACTTC. The full variable domain, its missing parts supplied by reference TRBV7-3 and TRBJ2-5, is GAGVSQTPSNKVTEKGKYVELRCDPISGHTALYWYRQSLGQGPEFLIYFQGTGAADDSGLPNDRFFAVRPEGSVSTLKIQRTERGDSAVYLCASSLGNRAETQYFGPGTRLLVL.

The chain recombines TRBV7-6 with TRBJ2-4; 7 positions agree with TRBD2. V shed 0 bases and J 9 bases; nucleotides not matched to a gene: 5. CDR1 SGHVS and CDR2 FNYEAQ come from the germline V gene. The CDR3 length is 14 residues. The CDR3 reads CASSLAAGVGIQYF. DNA for the CDR3: TGTGCCAGCAGCTTAGCTGCGGGGGTAGGCATTCAGTACTTC.

The CDR3 nucleotides read TGTGCCAGCATCCCCGGGCCAGGCGAGCGGGAGACCCAGTACTTC. Translating gives CASIPGPGERETQYF. The rearrangement uses TRBV5-6 and TRBJ2-5; TRBD2 is a possible D gene (5 bases). The V gene's germline CDR1 is SGHDT and CDR2 YYEEEE. This CDR3 region has 15 residues. Trimming removed 6 bases from V and 5 bases from J, with 20 bases in between.

The genes are TRBV5-1 and TRBJ1-4, with D possibly TRBD1 on 5 matching bases. Between the trimmed V and J ends, which lost 7 bases and 3 bases, there was a span of 10 bases. Per germline, CDR1 SGHRS and CDR2 YFSETQ. The CDR3 has 13 residues. CDR3 bases: TGCGCCAGCCGTGAGACAGCTAATGAAAAACTGTTTTTT. Translating gives CASRETANEKLFF.

The V and J genes are TRBV4-2 and TRBJ1-4, with D perhaps matching TRBD1 (5 bases). V was trimmed by 4 bases and J by 10 bases, leaving 22 bases between them. The CDR3 totals 16 residues. In germline, CDR1 is LGHNA, CDR2 YNFKEQ. The CDR3 region has the DNA TGTGCCAGCAGCCCACTAACGCAGGGAGCCGAAGGAAAACTGTTTTTT. It translates to CASSPLTQGAEGKLFF.

The chain recombines TRBV19 with TRBJ1-1; possible D gene TRBD1, 5 bases. The germline V gene encodes CDR1 LNHDA and CDR2 SQIVND (reference sequence). V lost 4 bases and J lost 1, with 7 bases in between. The CDR3 is made up of 13 amino acids. CDR3 residues: CASSKGQNTEAFF. In nucleotides, the CDR3 is TGTGCCAGTAGTAAAGGACAGAACACTGAAGCTTTCTTT.

V usage is TRBV5-1 and J usage is TRBJ2-7; D might be TRBD1 (6 bases). This CDR3 has 16 amino acids. Trimming removed 3 bases from V and 1 base from J, with 17 bases in between. Germline CDR1 reads SGHRS; CDR2 reads YFSETQ. CDR3 bases: TGCGCCAGCAGCTCTACGGGCCAGGGGCCTTCCTACGAGCAGTACTTC. It encodes CASSSTGQGPSYEQYF.